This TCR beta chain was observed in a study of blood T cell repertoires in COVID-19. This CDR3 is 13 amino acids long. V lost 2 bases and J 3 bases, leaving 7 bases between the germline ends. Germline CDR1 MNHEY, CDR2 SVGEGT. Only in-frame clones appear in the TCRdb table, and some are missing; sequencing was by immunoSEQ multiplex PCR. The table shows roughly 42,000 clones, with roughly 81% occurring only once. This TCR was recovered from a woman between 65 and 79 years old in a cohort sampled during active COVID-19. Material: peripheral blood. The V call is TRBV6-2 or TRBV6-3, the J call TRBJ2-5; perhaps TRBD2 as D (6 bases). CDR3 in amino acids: CASSYPGEETQYF. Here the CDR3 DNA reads TGTGCCAGCAGTTACCCGGGGGAAGAGACCCAGTACTTC.